This T cell receptor (beta chain) was recorded in a study of blood T cell repertoires in COVID-19. Background on the study: There were acute and convalescent COVID-19 samples, and they came from the United States, Italy and Spain. The analysed material was cDNA or gDNA that came from T cells, B-cell-depleted T cells, or PBMCs.

As handled by the study authors: The assay estimated nucleated cells by amplifying reference gene primers. TCRdb's copy holds only in-frame clones and misses some; the assay was immunoSEQ multiplex PCR. The V and J calls and clone size are taken from that table; D and trimming were inferred from the DNA. This sample has about 180,000 clones, with roughly 81% found just once. It was during active infection that Seattle patients were enrolled and then longitudinally followed. The V gene's germline CDR1 is SGHRS and CDR2 YFSETQ. Trimming at V came to 4 bases and at J to 3 bases, leaving 7 bases not matched to a gene. This CDR3 spans 14 amino acids.

The origin of this receptor is a woman older than 75 with COVID-19, enrolled during active disease. This chain uses TRBV5-1 with TRBJ2-7; 7 bases align to TRBD2. Sequenced sample: peripheral blood. The CDR3 is CASSQAGTIYEQYF. The CDR3 DNA is TGCGCCAGCAGCCAAGCCGGGACTATCTACGAGCAGTACTTC.